The rows below give T cell receptor beta chains drawn from one sample of a study of blood T cell repertoires in COVID-19. Repertoires were generated with immunoSEQ multiplex PCR, while TCRdb's copy carries only in-frame clones and drops some. The data contain 90,000 to 110,000 clones, 81% of them seen just once; the ten biggest clones take up more than 8%. Sequenced input: peripheral blood. All receptors come from a woman in her 70s with acute or convalescent COVID-19. Both conserved end residues are part of each CDR3. The D gene is left open where the match is weak. Some rows mark clone size as missing; the rest say once, few, many or name a class of expanded clone.

TRBD2	-	TRBV5-1	TRBJ2-1	CASSSNSGGAFEQFF	TGCGCCAGCAGCAGTAATAGCGGGGGGGCCTTTGAGCAGTTCTTC
-	-	TRBV30	TRBJ1-1	CAWSVSGAGTEAFF	TGTGCCTGGAGTGTGTCAGGAGCAGGGACTGAAGCTTTCTTT
-	few	TRBV11-2	TRBJ1-1	CASSLVAGGSTEAFF	TGTGCCAGCAGCTTAGTTGCTGGGGGGAGCACTGAAGCTTTCTTT
-	once	TRBV14	TRBJ1-4	CASSQAQGMRSEKLFF	TGTGCCAGCAGCCAAGCACAGGGAATGAGGTCTGAAAAACTGTTTTTT
-	-	TRBV2	TRBJ2-7	CASSLEGGPYEQYF	TGTGCCAGCAGCCTCGAGGGCGGACCCTACGAGCAGTACTTC
-	-	TRBV24-1	TRBJ1-2	CATSDLTNYGYTF	TGTGCCACCAGTGATTTAACAAACTATGGCTACACCTTC
TRBD1	-	TRBV2	TRBJ2-1	CASSELGQGADRDEQFF	TGTGCCAGCAGTGAACTGGGACAGGGGGCTGATAGGGATGAGCAGTTCTTC
TRBD2	-	TRBV7-3	TRBJ2-1	CASSATSVEQFF	TGTGCCAGCAGCGCTACTAGCGTTGAGCAGTTCTTC
TRBD1	-	TRBV7-3	TRBJ1-1	CASSQTGDTEAFF	TGTGCCAGCAGCCAGACAGGGGACACTGAAGCTTTCTTT
-	-	TRBV13	TRBJ1-4	CASSFGQLGVEKLFF	TGTGCCAGCAGCTTCGGACAGCTCGGGGTTGAAAAACTGTTTTTT
-	few	TRBV30	TRBJ1-1	CAWSYVTRTEAFF	TGTGCCTGGAGTTACGTGACGAGGACTGAAGCTTTCTTT
-	-	TRBV6-2/TRBV6-3	TRBJ1-1	CASSYSTGSAFF	TGTGCCAGCAGTTACTCCACAGGGAGTGCTTTCTTT
TRBD2	-	TRBV9	TRBJ2-1	CASSVVKRGGLDEQFF	TGTGCCAGCAGCGTAGTAAAGCGGGGGGGCCTCGATGAGCAGTTCTTC
TRBD2	-	TRBV6-6	TRBJ2-7	CASDGGDSYEQYF	TGTGCCAGTGATGGGGGGGACTCCTACGAGCAGTACTTC
-	-	TRBV27	TRBJ1-3	CASSEVAAGNTIYF	TGTGCCAGCAGCGAAGTGGCCGCTGGAAACACCATATATTTT
-	once	TRBV2	TRBJ2-3	CASTDPRDSDTQYF	TGTGCCAGCACCGACCCCAGGGATTCAGATACGCAGTATTTT
-	-	TRBV11-3	TRBJ2-2	CASSLGGANTGELFF	TGTGCCAGCAGCTTAGGCGGGGCGAACACCGGGGAGCTGTTTTTT
-	-	TRBV6-5	TRBJ1-1	CATRPGGEAFF	TGTGCCACCCGTCCGGGTGGTGAAGCTTTCTTT
TRBD2	-	TRBV19	TRBJ2-3	CASNERGGTQYF	TGTGCCAGTAATGAGCGGGGGGGTACGCAGTATTTT
TRBD2	-	TRBV28	TRBJ2-7	CASSNSGRVDYEQYF	TGTGCCAGCAGTAATAGCGGGAGGGTTGACTACGAGCAGTACTTC
TRBD1	-	TRBV5-4	TRBJ1-1	CASSLEVRGYTEAFF	TGTGCCAGCAGCTTGGAAGTCAGGGGGTACACTGAAGCTTTCTTT
-	-	TRBV7-9	TRBJ2-7	CASSSYGGYEQYF	TGTGCCAGCAGCTCCTATGGCGGCTACGAGCAGTACTTC
TRBD2	few	TRBV27	TRBJ2-3	CASSFQGLVPSPTDTQYF	TGTGCCAGCAGTTTTCAGGGACTAGTACCCTCGCCCACAGATACGCAGTATTTT
TRBD2	-	TRBV4-1	TRBJ2-7	CASSQIVTSGRSSYEQYF	TGCGCCAGCAGCCAAATCGTCACTAGCGGGCGTAGCTCCTACGAGCAGTACTTC
-	-	TRBV7-3	TRBJ2-2	CASRRLHTGELFF	TGTGCCAGCAGGCGACTACACACCGGGGAGCTGTTTTTT
TRBD2	-	TRBV19	TRBJ2-3	CASSIGTSGTGDTQYF	TGTGCCAGTAGTATAGGGACTAGCGGCACAGGAGATACGCAGTATTTT
-	-	TRBV19	TRBJ1-6	CASSISIYNSPLHF	TGTGCCAGTAGTATTTCCATCTATAATTCACCCCTCCACTTT
-	-	TRBV12-3/TRBV12-4	TRBJ2-2	CASSTGNTGELFF	TGTGCCAGCAGTACAGGGAACACCGGGGAGCTGTTTTTT
TRBD1	-	TRBV4-1	TRBJ2-2	CASSPFQTAGGEDGELFF	TGCGCCAGCAGCCCCTTCCAAACCGCAGGGGGCGAGGACGGGGAGCTGTTTTTT
-	-	TRBV7-9	TRBJ1-1	CASSRLGDTEAFF	TGTGCCAGCAGCCGATTAGGGGACACTGAAGCTTTCTTT
-	-	TRBV5-4	TRBJ2-1	CASSLTPDTSYNEQFF	TGTGCCAGCAGCTTGACGCCAGACACCTCCTACAATGAGCAGTTCTTC
-	-	TRBV3-1/TRBV3-2	TRBJ2-2	CASSQAYYTGELFF	TGTGCCAGCAGCCAAGCCTACTACACCGGGGAGCTGTTTTTT
-	-	TRBV19	TRBJ1-4	CASSIAGTSNEKLFF	TGTGCCAGTAGTATAGCCGGGACATCAAATGAAAAACTGTTTTTT
-	-	TRBV11-3	TRBJ1-2	CASSLRAGYGYTF	TGTGCCAGCAGCCTAAGAGCGGGATATGGCTACACCTTC
TRBD2	once	TRBV14	TRBJ2-1	CASSQDLAGVQNEQFF	TGTGCCAGCAGCCAAGACCTAGCGGGAGTTCAGAATGAGCAGTTCTTC
TRBD2	-	TRBV7-3	TRBJ2-1	CASSSGLAGGQVFF	TGTGCCAGCAGCTCCGGACTAGCGGGAGGGCAGGTGTTCTTC
-	-	TRBV5-1	TRBJ2-1	CASSFWGPNEQFF	TGCGCCAGCAGCTTTTGGGGGCCCAATGAGCAGTTCTTC
TRBD1	once	TRBV19	TRBJ1-2	CASSLDRNYGYTF	TGTGCCAGTAGTTTGGACAGGAACTATGGCTACACCTTC
TRBD1	-	TRBV6-6	TRBJ1-2	CASSYPGQGYTF	TGTGCCAGCAGTTACCCGGGACAGGGCTACACCTTC
-	-	TRBV19	TRBJ2-2	CASSIGPRAGELFF	TGTGCCAGTAGTATTGGCCCGAGGGCCGGGGAGCTGTTTTTT
TRBD2	-	TRBV11-3	TRBJ2-1	CASSAGLALRNEQFF	TGTGCCAGCAGCGCCGGACTAGCGTTGAGGAATGAGCAGTTCTTC
TRBD1	-	TRBV7-8	TRBJ2-7	CASSLRGQGNYEQYF	TGTGCCAGCAGCTTACGGGGACAGGGTAACTACGAGCAGTACTTC
TRBD2	-	TRBV4-2	TRBJ2-2	CASSQDVTSGPTGELFF	TGTGCCAGCAGCCAAGATGTGACTAGCGGGCCTACCGGGGAGCTGTTTTTT
TRBD1	few	TRBV4-2	TRBJ2-1	CASSQETGGASYNEQFF	TGTGCCAGCAGCCAGGAAACAGGGGGAGCCTCCTACAATGAGCAGTTCTTC
TRBD1	-	TRBV19	TRBJ1-2	CASNFGTETSGYTF	TGTGCCAGTAACTTTGGGACAGAGACCTCAGGCTACACCTTC
-	once	TRBV27	TRBJ2-1	CASSFSVPLGNEQFF	TGTGCCAGCAGTTTTAGCGTCCCGCTAGGAAATGAGCAGTTCTTC
-	-	TRBV27	TRBJ2-7	CASSADYGTSYEQYF	TGTGCCAGCAGTGCCGACTACGGGACTTCCTACGAGCAGTACTTC
TRBD2	-	TRBV7-9	TRBJ2-1	CASSLGLAQNNEQFF	TGTGCCAGCAGCTTAGGACTAGCGCAAAACAATGAGCAGTTCTTC
TRBD1	-	TRBV6-5	TRBJ1-2	CASSYHDRGGGYTF	TGTGCCAGCAGTTACCACGACAGGGGCGGAGGCTACACCTTC
TRBD2	-	TRBV7-8	TRBJ2-1	CASSLLGTSSYNEQFF	TGTGCCAGCAGCTTATTGGGGACTAGCTCCTACAATGAGCAGTTCTTC
TRBD2	-	TRBV28	TRBJ2-7	CASSRLRESDEQYF	TGTGCCAGCAGTCGGTTGCGGGAGTCCGACGAGCAGTACTTC
-	-	TRBV18	TRBJ1-1	CASSKGQNTEAFF	TGTGCCAGCTCAAAGGGACAGAACACTGAAGCTTTCTTT
TRBD2	-	TRBV3-1/TRBV3-2	TRBJ2-1	CASSQAIAGEINEQFF	TGTGCCAGCAGCCAAGCAATAGCGGGAGAAATAAATGAGCAGTTCTTC
-	few	TRBV4-3	TRBJ1-2	CASSQVGGTNYGYTF	TGCGCCAGCAGCCAAGTTGGAGGGACTAACTATGGCTACACCTTC
TRBD1	once	TRBV6-5	TRBJ1-6	CASSYSDRADSPLHF	TGTGCCAGCAGTTACTCTGACAGGGCGGATTCCCCCCTCCACTTT
-	-	TRBV5-4	TRBJ1-4	CASSLGGGTNEKLFF	TGTGCCAGCAGCTTGGGGGGGGGAACTAATGAAAAACTGTTTTTT
TRBD1	-	TRBV28	TRBJ1-4	CASKSAGGAGEKLFF	TGTGCCAGCAAATCGGCAGGGGGCGCGGGTGAAAAACTGTTTTTT
TRBD2	many	TRBV6-4	TRBJ2-3	CASSSGETTDTQYF	TGTGCCAGCTCTAGCGGGGAGACCACAGATACGCAGTATTTT
-	-	TRBV6-5	TRBJ1-1	CASSSRDTEAFF	TGTGCCAGCAGCAGCAGGGACACTGAAGCTTTCTTT
TRBD2	-	TRBV28	TRBJ2-2	CASSLLLAGGTGELFF	TGTGCCAGCAGTTTGCTTCTAGCGGGAGGAACCGGGGAGCTGTTTTTT